These 13 T cell receptor beta chains were all obtained from the same sample, sequenced in a study of T cell changes during pregnancy in multiple sclerosis. Libraries were prepared by immunoSEQ multiplex PCR; TCRdb keeps only in-frame clonotypes and omits some of them. The table lists approximately 13,000 clones, 90% of them singletons. Sequences were derived from CD8+ T cells from peripheral blood mononuclear cells, sampled after pregnancy. The source is a female donor in good health, enrolled as a control in a pregnancy study.

This chain links TRBV19 with TRBJ2-7; tentatively, D is TRBD1 (6 bases). The CDR3 is 15 amino acids. Germline CDR1 and CDR2: LNHDA and SQIVND (reference sequence). V gave up 5 bases and J gave up 3 bases, with 17 bases separating them. The CDR3 region has the DNA TGTGCCAGTAGTGCCTCACAGGGACCCCTCTACGAGCAGTACTTC. This codes for CASSASQGPLYEQYF.

The rearrangement joins TRBV28 to TRBJ2-3, with D perhaps TRBD1 (8 bases). The CDR3 loop spans 18 amino acids. With 6 bases removed from V and 4 bases from J, the gap between germline ends came to 26 bases. The germline V gene has CDR1 MDHEN and CDR2 SYDVKM. The CDR3 region is CASRIRQGRATPADTQYF. CDR3 sequence (DNA): TGTGCCAGCAGGATTAGACAGGGGAGGGCAACACCGGCAGATACGCAGTATTTT.

This chain joins TRBV15 and TRBJ2-5; 15 bases agree with TRBD2. Losses at the gene ends were 3 bases for V and 4 bases for J; bases not matched to a gene: 3. The CDR3 has 16 residues. The germline gives CDR1 LNHNV, CDR2 YYDKDF (reference sequence). The CDR3 protein is CATSRGLAGGGETQYF. The CDR3 coding sequence is TGTGCCACCAGCAGGGGACTAGCGGGGGGCGGAGAGACCCAGTACTTC.

This clone has just one count. The chain carries TRBV7-9 and TRBJ2-5; tentative D call: TRBD2 (5 bases). The germline V gene has CDR1 SEHNR and CDR2 FQNEAQ (reference sequence). V was pared by 5 bases and J by 5 bases, with 15 bases between. The CDR3 has 14 residues. The CDR3 DNA reads TGTGCCAGCAGCCCTAAAAGAGGGTTGGAGACCCAGTACTTC. Translating gives CASSPKRGLETQYF.

The V call is TRBV5-1, the J call TRBJ2-1; D is ambiguous. The germline gives CDR1 SGHRS, CDR2 YFSETQ. This CDR3 spans 16 amino acids. V was cut by 5 bases and J by 0 bases, with 15 bases left in between. CDR3 residues: CASRGGFLSSYNEQFF. CDR3 nucleotide sequence: TGCGCCAGCAGAGGCGGCTTCTTAAGCTCCTACAATGAGCAGTTCTTC. The whole variable domain, remainder taken from reference TRBV5-1 and TRBJ2-1, is KAGVTQTPRYLIKTRGQQVTLSCSPISGHRSVSWYQQTPGQGLQFLFEYFSETQRNKGNFPGRFSGRQFSNSRSEMNVSTLELGDSALYLCASRGGFLSSYNEQFFGPGTRLTVL.

The chain couples TRBV5-6 to TRBJ2-1; 9 nucleotides match TRBD1. CDR1 SGHDT and CDR2 YYEEEE come from the germline V gene. The CDR3 is made up of 15 amino acids. Unmatched junction bases numbered 9, after V lost 7 bases and J lost 4 bases. CDR3 coding DNA: TGTGCCAGCGAAGGAACAGGGGGCGCGTACAATGAGCAGTTCTTC. The encoded protein is CASEGTGGAYNEQFF.

The sample holds one count of this clone. The J gene is TRBJ2-3, the V gene TRBV7-9; 7 nucleotides match TRBD2. After removal of 5 bases from V and 0 bases from J, the junction contained 5 bases not matched to a gene. The CDR3 runs 15 residues. Germline CDR1 is SEHNR and CDR2 is FQNEAQ (reference sequence). CDR3 DNA sequence: TGTGCCAGCAGCCCATCGCGGGGGAGCACAGATACGCAGTATTTT. Translation gives CASSPSRGSTDTQYF.

This clone was found a few times. The chain joins TRBV7-3 to TRBJ2-1; 9 bases match TRBD2. Germline V lookup: CDR1 SGHTA, CDR2 FQGTGA. The CDR3 runs 17 residues. V lost 2 bases, J lost 2 bases, and 7 bases stayed unmatched. This chain's CDR3 is CASSLGLAGGPYNEQFF. The CDR3 bases are TGTGCCAGCAGCTTAGGTCTCGCGGGAGGGCCCTACAATGAGCAGTTCTTC.

The rearrangement links TRBV5-1 to TRBJ2-3; 11 bases are a match to TRBD1. Germline V gene data show CDR1 as SGHRS and CDR2 as YFSETQ. The CDR3 loop spans 18 amino acids. After removal of 4 bases from V and 0 bases from J, the junction contained 10 bases not matched to a gene. In DNA form, the CDR3 reads TGCGCCAGCAGCGCGACCCCCGGGACAGGGGGTAGCACAGATACGCAGTATTTT. This translates into CASSATPGTGGSTDTQYF.

The chain joins TRBV27 to TRBJ2-2; TRBD1 might be the D (5 bases). Trimming left V 4 bases short and J 4 bases short, with 10 bases between. Per germline, CDR1 MNHEY and CDR2 SMNVEV (reference sequence). This CDR3 has 14 residues. The CDR3 protein is CASSWDRGTGELFF. The DNA for the CDR3 is TGTGCCAGCAGTTGGGATAGGGGCACCGGGGAGCTGTTTTTT.

The chain has TRBV7-8 and TRBJ2-7, with 12 bases matching TRBD2. Germline lookup yields CDR1 SGHVS and CDR2 FQNEAQ. The junction had 2 bases not matched to a gene; V was cut back by 0 bases and J by 2 bases. The CDR3 is 16 amino acids. This CDR3 is CASSLARTSGTYEQYF. The CDR3 DNA is TGTGCCAGCAGCTTAGCCCGGACTAGCGGGACCTACGAGCAGTACTTC. The full variable domain, completed using reference TRBV7-8 and TRBJ2-7, is GAGVSQSPRYKVAKRGQDVALRCDPISGHVSLFWYQQALGQGPEFLTYFQNEAQLDKSGLPSDRFFAERPEGSVSTLKIQRTQQEDSAVYLCASSLARTSGTYEQYFGPGTRLTVT.

In nucleotides, the CDR3 is TGTGCCAGCAGTGAAGTCAGTATGAACACTGAAGCTTTCTTT. Residues: CASSEVSMNTEAFF. The chain recombines TRBV6-1 with TRBJ1-1; D is unclear. Germline loops: CDR1 MNHNS, CDR2 SASEGT. This CDR3 has 14 residues. V lost 1 base, J lost 0 bases, and 6 bases lay in between.

This clone appeared a few times. The V and J genes are TRBV6-1 and TRBJ2-3; 9 bases align to TRBD2. This CDR3 is 15 amino acids long. The germline CDR1 and CDR2 sequences are MNHNS and SASEGT. V lost 10 bases and J lost 4; bases outside the gene matches: 12. CDR3 protein: CATLEQAGGPDTQYF. CDR3 in DNA: TGTGCCACCCTGGAACAAGCGGGGGGACCAGATACGCAGTATTTT.